This T cell receptor (beta chain) was documented in a study of blood T cells in healthy people across ages. The study's findings and limits: Roughly linear age-related decline in beta diversity appeared, significant by age around 38.

The CDR3 covers 14 residues. J lost 7 bases, V lost 6 bases, and 12 bases had no gene match. Per germline, CDR1 SQVTM and CDR2 ANQGSEA. With a J-beta primer mix and a sample-barcoded 5' primer, a second PCR ran about 7 to 11 cycles. Every cDNA molecule bore a tag from a template-switch adaptor containing 12 random nucleotides. TCRdb re-called the 5' RACE reads with MiXCR, one entry per CDR3 protein. The table includes 920,000 or so distinct CDR3 sequences, more than 35% detected once. This clonotype has more than one count but fewer than ten. Its antigen is not known. The clonotype originates from a woman aged 55-69 years in good health. The J gene is TRBJ2-7, the V gene TRBV29-1, with 10 bases that match TRBD2. The source material was blood. CDR3 nucleotide sequence: TGCAGCGTGGCTAGCGGGAGCTACTACAATGAGCAGTACTTC. Its protein product is CSVASGSYYNEQYF.